The 4 T cell receptor beta chains below all came from one sample that was sequenced in a study of blood T cell repertoires in COVID-19. Sequencing was performed with immunoSEQ multiplex PCR; in TCRdb, only in-frame clones are kept and a portion is missing. The repertoire holds about 160,000 clones, with approximately 90% as singletons. Sequencing input: peripheral blood. The receptors were sampled from an older woman with active or convalescent COVID-19.

The chain combines TRBV11-1 with TRBJ2-3; maybe TRBD1 (6 bases). The CDR3 consists of 16 residues. The germline V gene has CDR1 SGHAT and CDR2 FQDESV (reference sequence). The germline V and J ends were trimmed by 5 bases and 2 bases, with 17 bases remaining between them. The CDR3 loop reads CASSPRQVPITDTQYF. The CDR3 nucleotides are TGTGCCAGCAGCCCCCGACAGGTTCCGATCACAGATACGCAGTATTTT. The whole variable domain, filled in from reference TRBV11-1 and TRBJ2-3, reads EAEVAQSPRYKITEKSQAVAFWCDPISGHATLYWYRQILGQGPELLVQFQDESVVDDSQLPKDRFSAERLKGVDSTLKIQPAELGDSAMYLCASSPRQVPITDTQYFGPGTRLTVL.

The chain recombines TRBV15 with TRBJ2-7; D possibly corresponds to TRBD2 (5 bases). This CDR3 comprises 14 residues. Germline lookup yields CDR1 LNHNV and CDR2 YYDKDF (reference sequence). Trimming removed 0 bases at V and 6 bases at J, with 12 bases between. CDR3 sequence (DNA): TGTGCCACCAGCAGAGATTCACTAGTCAGCGAGCAGTACTTC. Encoded protein: CATSRDSLVSEQYF. The full variable domain, in which reference TRBV15 and TRBJ2-7 provide the parts outside the CDR3, is DAMVIQNPRYQVTQFGKPVTLSCSQTLNHNVMYWYQQKSSQAPKLLFHYYDKDFNNEADTPDNFQSRRPNTSFCFLDIRSPGLGDTAMYLCATSRDSLVSEQYFGPGTRLTVT.

The chain recombines TRBV18 with TRBJ2-2, with 10 bases identical to TRBD1. Germline values: CDR1 KGHSH, CDR2 LQKENI. The CDR3 loop spans 17 amino acids. The trim removed 3 bases at V and 3 bases at J, leaving 7 bases unmatched. CDR3 loop: CASSPGTGDGDTGELFF. The CDR3 nucleotides read TGTGCCAGCTCACCCGGGACAGGGGACGGGGACACCGGGGAGCTGTTTTTT.

The chain couples TRBV19 to TRBJ2-5; no reliable D call. This CDR3 has 13 residues. The V end was cut by 5 bases, the J end by 5 bases, with 12 bases between. Germline CDR1 and CDR2: LNHDA and SQIVND (reference sequence). As DNA, the CDR3 is TGTGCCAGTAGTCAACAAATCGGGGAGACCCAGTACTTC. The encoded protein is CASSQQIGETQYF.